Listed below are T cell receptor beta chains from one sample, sequenced in a study of Ad26.COV2.S vaccination and SARS-CoV-2 variants. Some clones are missing from TCRdb's copy, which holds only in-frame ones; the method was immunoSEQ multiplex PCR. There are about 430,000 clones in the sample; over 75% occur only once, and less than 15% lies in the top ten. The sample in question was peripheral blood, obtained in a trial of Ad26.COV2.S vaccine versus placebo. These receptors were taken from a person between 18 and 60 years old who received the Ad26.COV2.S COVID-19 vaccine or a placebo. Both conserved end residues are part of each CDR3. Each record gives: CDR3 length, V gene, D gene, J gene, clone size, CDR3 DNA, CDR3 protein. D genes are given only for firm matches. Clone size, where shown, is once, few, many, or a class for clones that have expanded.

>11|TRBV30|.|TRBJ2-7|.
TGTGCCTGGGGAGTCGGCTACGAGCAGTACTTC
CAWGVGYEQYF
>16|TRBV5-1|.|TRBJ2-7|few
TGCGCCAGCAGCTTGATTGACCAGGGAAATTCCTACGAGCAGTACTTC
CASSLIDQGNSYEQYF
>15|TRBV7-2|TRBD1|TRBJ1-5|.
TGTGCCAGCAGCATTCACAGGGGACCAAATCAGCCCCAGCATTTT
CASSIHRGPNQPQHF
>15|TRBV19|TRBD1|TRBJ1-5|once
TGTGCCAGTCGACAGGGGGGAAATAGCAATCAGCCCCAGCATTTT
CASRQGGNSNQPQHF
>13|TRBV29-1|.|TRBJ1-1|.
TGCAGCGTTTGGGCAGGGGTGAACACTGAAGCTTTCTTT
CSVWAGVNTEAFF
>15|TRBV4-3|.|TRBJ1-5|.
TGCGCCAGCAGCCAAGATGGGACTACTAATCAGCCCCAGCATTTT
CASSQDGTTNQPQHF
>16|TRBV4-2|TRBD2|TRBJ2-2|.
TGTGCCAGCAGGCAACAAGCGGGAACGAACACCGGGGAGCTGTTTTTT
CASRQQAGTNTGELFF
>16|TRBV9|TRBD2|TRBJ2-1|.
TGTGCCAGCAGCGTAGTGGCTAGCGGTACCTACAATGAGCAGTTCTTC
CASSVVASGTYNEQFF
>14|TRBV29-1|TRBD1|TRBJ2-2|.
TGCAGCGTTGCCCGGGACAGGGATACCGGGGAGCTGTTTTTT
CSVARDRDTGELFF
>12|TRBV30|.|TRBJ2-1|.
TGTGCCTGGAGTGTTAGGAGGAGTGAGCAGTTCTTC
CAWSVRRSEQFF
>15|TRBV25-1|.|TRBJ1-1|.
TGTGCCAGCAGTGAATGGGGGGTCTCCTACACTGAAGCTTTCTTT
CASSEWGVSYTEAFF
>14|TRBV4-2|.|TRBJ1-5|.
TGTGCCAGCAGCCAAGATCGGTGGGGTCAGCCCCAGCATTTT
CASSQDRWGQPQHF
>15|TRBV9|.|TRBJ2-1|.
TGTGCCAGCAGCGTAGAACTCTCGGAGAGGGGTGAGCAGTTCTTC
CASSVELSERGEQFF
>14|TRBV27|TRBD1|TRBJ2-7|.
TGTGCCAGCAGTTGGACAGGACTCTCCTACGAGCAGTACTTC
CASSWTGLSYEQYF
>14|TRBV3-1/TRBV3-2|.|TRBJ2-7|.
TGTGCCAGCAGCCAAGCGGGAGCCTCCTACGAGCAGTACTTC
CASSQAGASYEQYF
>11|TRBV27|.|TRBJ2-1|.
TGTGCCAGCAGTCGGTACAATGAGCAGTTCTTC
CASSRYNEQFF
>15|TRBV19|TRBD2|TRBJ2-7|.
TGTGCCAGTAGTATAGAGGCTAGCGGGAACTACGAGCAGTACTTC
CASSIEASGNYEQYF
>15|TRBV18|.|TRBJ2-2|.
TGTGCCAGCTCACCAGACAGAGCGGACACCGGGGAGCTGTTTTTT
CASSPDRADTGELFF
>14|TRBV5-1|TRBD2|TRBJ2-1|.
TGCGCCAGCAGCTTGGAACGGGAGGGGAATGAGCAGTTCTTC
CASSLEREGNEQFF
>16|TRBV9|TRBD2|TRBJ2-7|.
TGTGCCAGCAGCCCCCATACCGGGACTAGCATCTACGAGCAGTACTTC
CASSPHTGTSIYEQYF
>17|TRBV10-1|TRBD2|TRBJ2-3|.
TGCGCCAGCAGTGATTACCTACTAGCGGGAGGGGCAGATACGCAGTATTTT
CASSDYLLAGGADTQYF
>14|TRBV30|.|TRBJ1-5|.
TGTGCCTGGAGGGACGGCGGTAGCAATCAGCCCCAGCATTTT
CAWRDGGSNQPQHF
>13|TRBV7-9|.|TRBJ2-3|.
TGTGCCAGCAGCCTCGAGGCAGAGGATACGCAGTATTTT
CASSLEAEDTQYF
>13|TRBV7-9|.|TRBJ2-2|.
TGTGCCAGCACCACCAGCCCGATCCCGGAGCTGTTTTTT
CASTTSPIPELFF
>15|TRBV11-3|.|TRBJ2-3|.
TGTGCCAGCAGCCCCGACGGTGGGAAGGCAGATACGCAGTATTTT
CASSPDGGKADTQYF